This T cell receptor (beta chain) was sequenced in a study of T cell responses to AZD1222 COVID-19 vaccine. General study results and limits: Rises in breadth and depth of Spike-specific TCRs came after two AZD1222 doses.

Concerning this clone: What it recognizes is unknown.

With 5 bases clipped from V and 5 bases from J, the junction kept 8 bases outside the gene matches. The CDR3 totals 14 residues. Germline V gene data show CDR1 as SEHNR and CDR2 as FQNEAQ (reference sequence). Method: immunoSEQ multiplex PCR; TCRdb's copy keeps in-frame clones and lacks some. The sample consists of 150,000 to 200,000 clones, approximately 93% of them appearing once. The specimen comprised peripheral blood, sampled 28 days after the second AZD1222 dose. This sequence originates from an adult who received the AZD1222 COVID-19 vaccine. The chain carries TRBV7-9 and TRBJ1-1; TRBD1 aligns across 7 bases. Written as DNA, the CDR3 is TGTGCCAGCAGCCCAACAGGGGTAGGAACTGAAGCTTTCTTT. Translated, it gives CASSPTGVGTEAFF.